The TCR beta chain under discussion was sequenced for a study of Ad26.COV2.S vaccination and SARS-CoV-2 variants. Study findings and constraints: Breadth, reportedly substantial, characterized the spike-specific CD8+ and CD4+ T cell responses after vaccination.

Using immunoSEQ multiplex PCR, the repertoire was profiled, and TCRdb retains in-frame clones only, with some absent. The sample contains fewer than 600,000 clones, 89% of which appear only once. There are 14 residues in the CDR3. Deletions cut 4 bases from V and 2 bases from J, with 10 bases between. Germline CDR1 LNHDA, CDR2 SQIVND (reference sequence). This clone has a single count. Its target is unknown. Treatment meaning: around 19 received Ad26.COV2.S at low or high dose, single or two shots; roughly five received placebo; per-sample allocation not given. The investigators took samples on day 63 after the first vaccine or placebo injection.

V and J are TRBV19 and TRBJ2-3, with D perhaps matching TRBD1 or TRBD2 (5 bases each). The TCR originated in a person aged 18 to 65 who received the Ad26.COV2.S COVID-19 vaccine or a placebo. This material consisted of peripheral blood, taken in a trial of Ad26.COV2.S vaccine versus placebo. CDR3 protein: CASSRPGATDTQYF. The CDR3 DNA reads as TGTGCCAGTAGTAGGCCCGGGGCCACAGATACGCAGTATTTT.